The clone carrying this T cell receptor (beta chain) showed up just a few times. Its antigen is unknown. This sample is drawn from a study of cytomegalovirus exposure and HLA in healthy donors. General study results and limits: According to the study, around 180 TCR beta chains were cytomegalovirus-associated.

The ends were cut back, 2 bases at V and 3 bases at J, with 8 bases in the middle. The length of the CDR3 is 15 residues. CDR1 is SNHLY, CDR2 FYNNEI, per germline. Nominally healthy donors were sampled, though unrecorded immune exposures were likely. The PCR employed 60 Vbeta primers together with 13 Jbeta primers. Using immunoSEQ multiplex PCR, the repertoire was profiled, and TCRdb retains in-frame clones only, with some absent. Counted here are about 130,000 clones, around 8.5% occurring once; the ten biggest clones make up 4.5% to 6%. Specimen: PBMCs. The V gene is TRBV2, the J gene TRBJ1-6; D remains ambiguous. The TCR comes from a man aged 35 to 55 in good health and CMV-seronegative. The DNA of the CDR3 is TGTGCCAGCAGTGAACCTGGCTTCTATAATTCACCCCTCCACTTT. It codes for CASSEPGFYNSPLHF.